This T cell receptor beta chain was observed in a study of T cell responses to AZD1222 COVID-19 vaccine (dated by TCRdb to about 2021). Regarding the research as a whole: TCR sequencing was performed for over 230 trial participants, of whom about 200 were given two doses of AZD1222 and around 26 were given two doses of MenACWY control vaccine. Enrollment into the trials was organized by age into subgroups of 18-55, 56-69 and 70-plus years, and those subgroups contained roughly 150, 30 and 60 TCR-sequenced participants, respectively.

The CDR3 regions of human TCRbeta chains were analyzed by immunosequencing. The source study handled its data this way. TCRs in the repertoires were compared against a reference library of SARS-CoV-2-specific TCRs that had been generated with the MIRA antigen-specificity platform. Breadth was defined as the fraction of unique TCRs that were SARS-CoV-2-associated, and depth was defined as the fraction of total T cells that were SARS-CoV-2-associated. Using the MIRA data, every spike-specific TCR was mapped to the spike region that the TCR reacted to and assigned to either a CD4 or a CD8 class. Log10-transformed breadth and depth values were compared by one-way ANOVA with Sidak's multiple comparisons tests. The table comes from immuneACCESS by way of TCRdb, which keeps in-frame sequences with V and J called. Part of the clones is missing from these tables; in studies checked, under half for an unresolved V gene and the rest for unknown reasons. Clone size and V and J calls were adopted from that table, with D and trimming inferred from the DNA. A total of around 65,000 clones appear in this sample, around four fifths of them only once. About 23% of the sample goes to the ten largest clones.

The CDR3 sequence holds 16 residues, the cysteine and phenylalanine included. This entry keeps only the CDR3 DNA: 48 bases, framed from base 1. Trimming costs V 5 bases and J 0 bases, and their ends lie 17 bases apart. The germline V gene encodes CDR1 SGHAT and CDR2 FQNNGV. What the authors observed across the whole study: After two AZD1222 doses, both the breadth and the depth of spike-specific TCRs were significantly higher than at day 0 and than in MenACWY recipients. Because no day 14 peak-response samples were available, repertoires were characterized only after the peak T cell response. Most participants were white British and females outnumbered males, and the authors suggested that clonal diversity may have been underestimated. In the small 56-69-year group, the increase in depth fell short of significance, most likely because of low power. The vaccine-associated CD4 TCRs covered the entire spike protein, and the dominant responses fell in regions 160-218 and 743-854. Reportedly, close to half of the unique spike-specific TCRs recognized epitopes lying outside the regions that are mutated in the B.1.351 and B.1.1.7 variants. Only five to seven AZD1222 recipients were SARS-CoV-2 seropositive at baseline, limiting conclusions about previously exposed vaccinees.

According to the study, the label for this sample's time point signals: about 28 days (+/-7) after the second vaccine dose. AZD1222 recipients whose second dose came at about 4 weeks and those whose second dose came at about 12 weeks were combined into one group, since spike-specific TCR depth and breadth did not differ between the two schedules. The vaccinee samples were drawn from two UK trials, COV001 and COV002, one of which was a single-blind randomized controlled phase 2/3 trial testing AZD1222 (ChAdOx1 nCoV-19) in healthy adults. For TCRbeta chain sequencing, PBMC samples from trial participants were taken at day 0 and at day 28 after the second dose. Regarding this clone: The clone's antigen remains unknown. No base quality information exists; no much larger clone differs at one position.

The receptor's source is an adult who received the AZD1222 COVID-19 vaccine. The material sequenced was peripheral blood, taken 28 days after the second AZD1222 dose. Recombination joined TRBV11-2 with TRBJ2-7; TRBD1 is perhaps the D gene, given 5 matching bases. DNA sequence: TGTGCCAGCAGCCTCGGACGGACACTTAGCTCCTACGAGCAGTACTTC. Translation gives CASSLGRTLSSYEQYF.